The 13 T cell receptor beta chains below were found in one sample sequenced in a study of cytomegalovirus exposure and HLA in healthy donors. The table came from immunoSEQ multiplex PCR; TCRdb's copy has only in-frame clones and leaves some out. The sample carries a few hundred thousand clones, roughly 87% recorded once. Source material: PBMCs. The receptor set was obtained from a man aged 18 to 35 in good health and CMV-seropositive.

V and J are TRBV5-6 and TRBJ2-3; 14 nucleotides line up with TRBD2. The ends lost 10 bases at V and 8 bases at J; junction bases unmatched: 6. Germline V lookup: CDR1 SGHDT, CDR2 YYEEEE. This CDR3 has 13 amino acids. Here the CDR3 DNA reads TGTGCCTTTGGGACTAGCGGGAGTGGTACGCAGTATTTT. It specifies CAFGTSGSGTQYF. Drawing the rest from reference TRBV5-6 and TRBJ2-3, the complete variable domain is DAGVTQSPTHLIKTRGQQVTLRCSPKSGHDTVSWYQQALGQGPQFIFQYYEEEERQRGNFPDRFSGHQFPNYSSELNVNALLLGDSALYLCAFGTSGSGTQYFGPGTRLTVL.

The chain recombines TRBV30 with TRBJ2-1, with D tentatively TRBD1 or TRBD2 (6 bases each). V lost 4 bases to trimming and J lost 8 bases, with 12 bases between them. The CDR3 extends over 12 amino acids. Germline loops: CDR1 GTSNPN, CDR2 SVGIG (reference sequence). As DNA, the CDR3 is TGTGCCTGGAAAGGGGGGAGCCATGAGCAGTTCTTC. It yields the protein CAWKGGSHEQFF.

The genes are TRBV28 and TRBJ2-3, with D hard to call. The germline V gene has CDR1 MDHEN and CDR2 SYDVKM. The CDR3 totals 17 residues. V was clipped by 2 bases and J by 5 bases, with 20 bases between them. CDR3 bases: TGTGCCAGCAGTTTAAGCCCCTCAGATCTGAACCAAGATACGCAGTATTTT. Its translation is CASSLSPSDLNQDTQYF.

This rearrangement joins TRBV10-3 to TRBJ1-2; D not certain. From germline, CDR1 is ENHRY and CDR2 SYGVKD. CDR3 length: 12 residues. The V and J ends lost 3 bases and 6 bases respectively, with 8 bases between them. The chain's CDR3 is CAISERGDGYTF. CDR3 DNA: TGTGCCATCAGTGAACGTGGGGATGGCTACACCTTC.

This chain connects TRBV18 to TRBJ1-2; 9 bases align to TRBD1. The germline CDR1 and CDR2 sequences are KGHSH and LQKENI. Trimming cost V 6 bases and J 8 bases; bases outside gene matches: 10. The CDR3 consists of 14 residues. CDR3 residues: CASSPTGGAEGYTF. CDR3 DNA sequence: TGTGCCAGCTCGCCTACAGGGGGCGCGGAGGGCTACACCTTC.

The V and J genes are TRBV5-5 and TRBJ2-7, with TRBD1 matching 7 bases. The CDR3 runs 15 residues. V shed 3 bases, J shed 6 bases, and the junction held 12 bases outside the gene matches. In germline, CDR1 is SGHKS, CDR2 YYEKEE (reference sequence). CDR3 sequence reads: CASSSLKSSGGEQYF. The DNA for the CDR3 is TGTGCCAGCAGCTCCCTCAAGTCCTCAGGGGGCGAGCAGTACTTC.

This chain joins TRBV5-1 and TRBJ1-2; D is undetermined. This CDR3 region has 15 residues. V lost 0 bases and J lost 4, with 13 bases in between. Germline loops: CDR1 SGHRS, CDR2 YFSETQ. For the CDR3, the DNA is TGCGCCAGCAGCTTGGGGCCGGATCAACCCTATGGCTACACCTTC. Translation gives CASSLGPDQPYGYTF. The entire variable domain, with the rest obtained from reference TRBV5-1 and TRBJ1-2, is as follows: KAGVTQTPRYLIKTRGQQVTLSCSPISGHRSVSWYQQTPGQGLQFLFEYFSETQRNKGNFPGRFSGRQFSNSRSEMNVSTLELGDSALYLCASSLGPDQPYGYTFGSGTRLTVV.

This chain connects TRBV30 to TRBJ2-7; 12 bases line up with TRBD2. The germline gives CDR1 GTSNPN, CDR2 SVGIG (reference sequence). V trimming: 0 bases; J trimming: 4 bases; junction bases outside the gene matches: 1. The CDR3 length is 14 residues. CDR3 sequence reads: CAWSVGTSGYEQYF. The CDR3 DNA is TGTGCCTGGAGTGTTGGGACTAGCGGGTACGAGCAGTACTTC.

The chain uses TRBV10-3 and TRBJ2-2, with TRBD2 matching 12 bases. Germline trimming cut 7 bases from V and 6 bases from J; bases unmatched to any gene: 9. In germline, CDR1 is ENHRY, CDR2 SYGVKD. The CDR3 is made up of 16 amino acids. CDR3 DNA: TGTGCCATCACCGCCACTAGCGGGAGGATCTCCGGGGAGCTGTTTTTT. Its translation is CAITATSGRISGELFF.

The rearrangement links TRBV18 to TRBJ1-2, with unresolved D. The germline V gene has CDR1 KGHSH and CDR2 LQKENI. The CDR3 is made up of 14 amino acids. Trimming took 0 bases from V and 2 from J, leaving 7 bases between them. CDR3 in DNA: TGTGCCAGCTCACCACCAGGGTCCAACTATGGCTACACCTTC. Protein: CASSPPGSNYGYTF. Using reference TRBV18 and TRBJ1-2 for the parts outside the CDR3, the full variable domain is NAGVMQNPRHLVRRRGQEARLRCSPMKGHSHVYWYRQLPEEGLKFMVYLQKENIIDESGMPKERFSAEFPKEGPSILRIQQVVRGDSAAYFCASSPPGSNYGYTFGSGTRLTVV.

The chain uses TRBV6-1 and TRBJ2-7, with D perhaps being TRBD1 or TRBD2 (5 bases each). Germline-derived CDR1 and CDR2 are MNHNS and SASEGT. The CDR3 has 15 residues. The ends were cut back, 2 bases at V and 6 bases at J, with 17 bases in the middle. The CDR3 DNA reads TGTGCCAGCAGTGAATTCCCCGGGACGCCCTTCGAGCAGTACTTC. It is translated as CASSEFPGTPFEQYF.

The chain recombines TRBV7-9 with TRBJ2-7; a possible D gene is TRBD1 (7 bases). The CDR3 contains 16 residues. Germline V gene lookup returns CDR1 SEHNR and CDR2 FQNEAQ (reference sequence). The V gene lost 5 bases and the J gene lost 5 bases, with 22 bases spanning the gap. CDR3 region: CASSRQGGILGHEQYF. CDR3 sequence (DNA): TGTGCCAGCAGCCGACAGGGAGGCATCTTGGGTCACGAGCAGTACTTC. Variable domain in full (rest from reference TRBV7-9 and TRBJ2-7): DTGVSQNPRHKITKRGQNVTFRCDPISEHNRLYWYRQTLGQGPEFLTYFQNEAQLEKSRLLSDRFSAERPKGSFSTLEIQRTEQGDSAMYLCASSRQGGILGHEQYFGPGTRLTVT.

This chain connects TRBV28 to TRBJ2-3; unclear D gene. Germline V CDR1 and CDR2: MDHEN, SYDVKM. Trimming took 6 bases from V and 0 from J, leaving 16 bases between them. The CDR3 loop spans 16 amino acids. The CDR3 DNA follows: TGTGCCAGCAGCACCGCCGGGTCTCGAAGCACAGATACGCAGTATTTT. Its protein is CASSTAGSRSTDTQYF.